The present TCR beta chain was sequenced within a study of T cell responses to AZD1222 COVID-19 vaccine (dated by TCRdb to 2020 to 2022). For context, the study as a whole: Because spike-specific TCR depth and breadth did not differ between the two schedules, AZD1222 recipients who got a second dose at roughly 4 weeks were pooled with those who got a second dose at roughly 12 weeks. TCR sequencing covered some 250 trial participants: 207 given two doses of AZD1222 and 26 given two doses of MenACWY control vaccine. Trial participants were enrolled into age subgroups of 18-55, 56-69 and 70-plus years, which contained 148, 28 and 57 TCR-sequenced participants, respectively. What the work shows at the level of the full study, not this receptor alone: CD4 TCRs associated with the vaccine covered the entire spike protein, and the dominant responses were in regions 160-218 and 743-854. A significant rise in spike-specific TCR breadth and depth was observed after two AZD1222 doses relative to day 0 and relative to MenACWY recipients. Nearly half of unique spike-specific TCRs reportedly recognized epitopes outside regions mutated in the B.1.351 and B.1.1.7 variants. The 56-69-year group was small, and its depth increase did not reach significance, likely because of low power. Participants were mostly white British and included more females than males, and it was suggested by the authors that clonal diversity may have been underestimated. Conclusions about previously exposed vaccinees are limited because only 6 or 7 AZD1222 recipients were SARS-CoV-2 seropositive at baseline. Because no day 14 peak-response samples were available, repertoires were characterized only after the peak T cell response.

This clone has a single count. It has no known antigen specificity. Per-base quality was not reported, and no clone a single base away is much larger than it. The time point label on this specimen signifies: baseline before first vaccination. Vaccinee samples were obtained from the UK trials COV001 and COV002, which included a single-blind randomized controlled phase 2/3 trial of AZD1222 (ChAdOx1 nCoV-19) in healthy adults. Trial participant PBMC samples were collected at day 0 and day 28 after the second dose for TCRbeta chain sequencing. The CDR3 regions of human TCRbeta chains were analyzed by immunosequencing. For the original study's pipeline: TCRs in the repertoires were matched against a reference library of SARS-CoV-2-specific TCRs that had been generated with the MIRA antigen-specificity platform. Breadth was defined as the fraction of unique TCRs that were SARS-CoV-2-associated. Depth was defined as the fraction of total T cells that were SARS-CoV-2-associated. Each spike-specific TCR was assigned to its reactive spike region and to a CD4 or CD8 class using the MIRA data. Log10-transformed breadth and depth values were compared by one-way ANOVA with Sidak's multiple comparisons tests. Held by TCRdb, this immuneACCESS table contains in-frame sequences only and omits some clones. Under half of the omission traces to an unresolved V gene where checked; the cause of the rest is unknown. V and J calls and clone size are given by that table; D and trimming were obtained from the DNA. The table for this sample lists 85,000 to 100,000 clones; 85% to 90% of them were counted only once. Together, the top ten hold 10% of the sample.

The sample consisted of peripheral blood, taken on day 0 of AZD1222 vaccination. This receptor was identified in an adult in good health.

Here the CDR3 is given as CASSQDYNPSTDTQYF. The nucleotides are TGTGCCAGCAGTCAAGACTACAATCCTAGCACAGATACGCAGTATTTT. Rearrangement joined TRBV2 to TRBJ2-3, with TRBD2 tentatively as D gene (5 bases match). For CDR1 and CDR2, the germline V gene lists SNHLY and FYNNEI. Trimming takes 5 bases from V and 0 bases from J, and the germline ends sit 15 bases apart. The CDR3 starts with the cysteine, ends with the phenylalanine, and has 16 residues. Just CDR3 DNA is preserved here, 48 bases in frame from base 1. Outside the CDR3, residues come from the reference TRBV2 and TRBJ2-3 proteins, so the full variable domain is: EPEVTQTPSHQVTQMGQEVILRCVPISNHLYFYWYRQILGQKVEFLVSFYNNEISEKSEIFDDQFSVERPDGSNFTLKIRSTKLEDSAMYFCASSQDYNPSTDTQYFGPGTRLTVL.